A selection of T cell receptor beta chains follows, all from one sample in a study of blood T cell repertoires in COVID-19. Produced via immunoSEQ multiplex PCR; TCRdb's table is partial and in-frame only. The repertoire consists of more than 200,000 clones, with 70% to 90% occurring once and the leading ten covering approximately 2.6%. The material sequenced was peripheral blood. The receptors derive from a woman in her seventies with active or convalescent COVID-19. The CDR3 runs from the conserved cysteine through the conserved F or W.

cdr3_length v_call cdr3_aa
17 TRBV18 CASSLPLADSSYNEQFF
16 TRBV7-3 CASSLSGGGPLTKAFF
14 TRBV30 CAWSERGWSWEQYF
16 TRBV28 CASSRVAAGVTDTQYF
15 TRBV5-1 CASRGAGGRNTEAFF
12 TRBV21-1 CARPEQTQPQHF
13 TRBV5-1 CASSLRGSGTLFF
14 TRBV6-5 CASTTDRASYEQYF
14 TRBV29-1 CSVEDRRRVFEAFF
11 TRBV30 CAWRSHYEQYF
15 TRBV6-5 CASSYEDYNTGELFF
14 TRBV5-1 CASSLWDRAKEQYF
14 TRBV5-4 CASSSAEGLYGYTF
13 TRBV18 CASSPFAEEGAFF
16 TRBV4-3 CASSQDLYSYNSPLHF
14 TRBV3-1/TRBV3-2 CASSPRGAQETQYF
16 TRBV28 CASSSSGLGGTDTQYF
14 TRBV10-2 CASRTSGTGGELFF
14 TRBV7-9 CASSEGQGSDTQYF
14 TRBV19 CASSIQGAVETQYF
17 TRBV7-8 CASSPPGAAPSTDTQYF
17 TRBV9 CASSDLLAGGPRGEQFF
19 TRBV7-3 CASSRPRGQGGSYTGELFF
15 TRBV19 CASSTVSGTVVRYTF
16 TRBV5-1 CASRGGAPGSYNEQFF
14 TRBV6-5 CASSRDRLPYGYTF
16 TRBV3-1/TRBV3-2 CASSPGAGATNEKLFF
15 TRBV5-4 CASSPPGGRMAEQFF
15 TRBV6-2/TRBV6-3 CASSQGQLVGTEAFF
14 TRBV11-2 CASSFANSYNEQFF
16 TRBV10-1 CASSPVRGPNLYGYTF
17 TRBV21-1 CASSKSQGPPTQETQYF
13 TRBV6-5 CASRAGDRNTQYF
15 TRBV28 CASSLLGTGSHEQYF
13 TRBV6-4 CASSPRGGDTQYF
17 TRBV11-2 CASSSREITEQNSPLHF
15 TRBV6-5 CASSYYAGNTGELFF
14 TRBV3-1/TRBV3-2 CASSQSGSSYEQYF
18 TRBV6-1 CASSAYFNGGDREGGYTF
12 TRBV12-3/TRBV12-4 CASGDSTDTQYF
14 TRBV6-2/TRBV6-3 CASSPMGQGTGYTF
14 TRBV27 CASRAGVGYNEQFF
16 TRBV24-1 CATSDGQGNTNEKLFF
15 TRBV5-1 CASSAQGQGGDTQYF
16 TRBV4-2 CASSQGRGQGGSPLHF
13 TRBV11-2 CASSLQGGNTIYF
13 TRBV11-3 CASSLGEAYEQYF
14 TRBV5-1 CASSLFGDPYEQYF
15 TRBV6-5 CASSPLAGAINEQFF
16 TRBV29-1 CSVITGATNSNQPQHF
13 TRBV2 CASREEANSPLHF
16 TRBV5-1 CASSLEGTGATYEQYF